Listed below are T cell receptor beta chains from one sample, sequenced in a study of identifying expanded T cells in peripheral blood. This table comes from immunoSEQ multiplex PCR, and its TCRdb copy is limited to in-frame clones, with some not included. The sample consists of 50,000 to 70,000 clones, around 87% of them appearing once. Sequencing was done on a sample of blood. The origin of the receptors is a person between 18 and 70 years old in good health. The CDR3 runs from the conserved cysteine through the conserved F or W. Clone size is stated in some rows and not others, as once, few, many or a class when expanded.

size	V	J	CDR3
-	TRBV6-1	TRBJ2-5	CASSGSASGETQYF
-	TRBV5-5	TRBJ2-7	CASSLAVTNYEQYF
-	TRBV25-1	TRBJ1-4	CASSEVGNEKLFF
-	TRBV4-1	TRBJ1-1	CASRTLGNTEAFF
-	TRBV4-1	TRBJ2-1	CASSQDPVDSNNEQFF
-	TRBV4-1	TRBJ1-5	CASSQGVKGQRDQPQHF
once	TRBV18	-	CASSPTGSNGEQYF
-	TRBV6-1	TRBJ1-2	CASRGEGDGYTF
-	TRBV5-1	TRBJ1-1	CASSLSAYKTGGAHTEAFF
-	TRBV5-4	TRBJ1-3	CASSLRSDGNTIYF
-	TRBV27	TRBJ2-5	CASSLSPGGETQYF
-	TRBV15	TRBJ1-4	CATSRGGETNEKLFF
-	TRBV28	TRBJ1-1	CASVTGFRTEAFF
-	TRBV27	TRBJ2-5	CASSRTSTQETQYF
once	TRBV19	TRBJ2-7	CASSPKPGGTSSYEQYF
few	TRBV7-9	TRBJ1-6	CASSLGAPRNSPLHF
-	TRBV7-9	TRBJ1-1	CASSLGTEAFF
-	TRBV5-6	TRBJ2-5	CASSFLGEKETQYF
-	TRBV2	TRBJ2-7	CASMGQQISYEQYF
-	TRBV30	TRBJ2-5	CAWSRYVGFQETQYF
-	TRBV6-5	TRBJ1-1	CASSYSENTEAFF
-	TRBV4-2	TRBJ1-1	CASSPSRDREAFF
-	TRBV9	TRBJ2-3	CASSARGGTDTQYF
-	TRBV18	TRBJ2-2	CASSPPPLRESNTGELFF
-	TRBV2	TRBJ2-7	CASKTRGYEQYF
-	TRBV5-1	TRBJ1-6	CASSLVRKDGGYNSPLHF
-	TRBV6-5	TRBJ1-5	CASSYGRNQPQHF